The entry below describes one T cell receptor (beta chain). The source of the sample is a study of T-cell memory formation after mild COVID-19. Germline V gives CDR1 SGDLS, CDR2 YYNGEE. The trim removed 9 bases at V and 6 bases at J, leaving 8 bases unmatched. This CDR3 contains 14 residues. TCRdb re-derived calls from the 5' RACE reads in MiXCR, one entry per CDR3 protein. The table records about 140,000 distinct CDR3 sequences, 11% to 15% of them present only once. The TCR originated in an adult woman who had mild COVID-19 (a few samples of this study predate the infection). Cell type and time point are not known. The V gene is TRBV9, the J gene TRBJ2-2; TRBD2 matches at 10 bases. The specimen sequenced was PBMCs or a T cell subset sorted from them (not recorded which). In nucleotides, the CDR3 is TGTGCCACCTCTAGCGGGAGCCTCCCCGGGGAGCTGTTTTTT. Its translation: CATSSGSLPGELFF. Full variable domain (missing parts from reference TRBV9 and TRBJ2-2): DSGVTQTPKHLITATGQRVTLRCSPRSGDLSVYWYQQSLDQGLQFLIQYYNGEERAKGNILERFSAQQFPDLHSELNLSSLELGDSALYFCATSSGSLPGELFFGEGSRLTVL.